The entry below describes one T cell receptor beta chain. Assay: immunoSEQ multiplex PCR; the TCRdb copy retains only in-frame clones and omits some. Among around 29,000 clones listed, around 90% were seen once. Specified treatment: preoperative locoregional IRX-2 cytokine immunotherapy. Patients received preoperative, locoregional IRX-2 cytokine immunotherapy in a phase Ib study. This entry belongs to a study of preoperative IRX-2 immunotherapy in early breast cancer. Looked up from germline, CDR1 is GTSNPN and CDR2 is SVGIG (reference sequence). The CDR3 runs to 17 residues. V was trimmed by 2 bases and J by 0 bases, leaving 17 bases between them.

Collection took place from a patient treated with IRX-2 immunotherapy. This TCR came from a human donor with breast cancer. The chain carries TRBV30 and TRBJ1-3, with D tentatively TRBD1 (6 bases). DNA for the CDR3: TGTGCCTGGAGTCCCTCAGGGGTTCGCGTCTCTGGAAACACCATATATTTT. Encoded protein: CAWSPSGVRVSGNTIYF.